This is a list of T cell receptor beta chains from one sample in a study of T cell changes during pregnancy in multiple sclerosis. Profiling relied on immunoSEQ multiplex PCR, and the TCRdb table lists in-frame clones only, not all of them. The data hold roughly 29,000 clones, with about 88% observed a single time. Sequencing was performed on CD8+ T cells from peripheral blood mononuclear cells, taken after pregnancy. Source of these receptors: a female donor with multiple sclerosis, enrolled in a pregnancy study. The CDR3 runs from the conserved cysteine through the conserved F or W. The order of the fields is D gene, V gene, clone size, J gene, CDR3 protein, CDR3 DNA. D genes are given only for firm matches. Expanded clones get a size class; other rows say once, few or many, or leave the size out.

D gene: TRBD1; V gene: TRBV4-2; clone size: -; J gene: TRBJ2-7; CDR3 protein: CASSQTGASYEQYF; CDR3 DNA: TGTGCCAGCAGCCAAACAGGGGCCTCCTACGAGCAGTACTTC
D gene: TRBD1; V gene: TRBV6-6; clone size: -; J gene: TRBJ1-2; CDR3 protein: CASRPQVGTANYGYTF; CDR3 DNA: TGTGCCAGCAGACCCCAAGTGGGGACAGCTAACTATGGCTACACCTTC
D gene: -; V gene: TRBV7-9; clone size: once; J gene: TRBJ2-5; CDR3 protein: CASSFGPRETQYF; CDR3 DNA: TGTGCCAGCAGCTTCGGTCCGAGGGAGACCCAGTACTTC
D gene: -; V gene: TRBV6-1; clone size: -; J gene: TRBJ2-1; CDR3 protein: CASSEAGEGYNEQFF; CDR3 DNA: TGTGCCAGCAGTGAAGCGGGAGAAGGTTACAATGAGCAGTTCTTC
D gene: TRBD1; V gene: TRBV4-3; clone size: once; J gene: TRBJ2-7; CDR3 protein: CASSQDRYQGATYEQYF; CDR3 DNA: TGCGCCAGCAGCCAAGATAGATACCAGGGGGCCACCTACGAGCAGTACTTC
D gene: -; V gene: TRBV6-6; clone size: -; J gene: TRBJ2-7; CDR3 protein: CASSLLTAYEQYF; CDR3 DNA: TGTGCCAGCTCCTTGTTGACAGCCTACGAGCAGTACTTC
D gene: TRBD2; V gene: TRBV5-1; clone size: -; J gene: TRBJ2-3; CDR3 protein: CASSLRGTSGRTDTQYF; CDR3 DNA: TGCGCCAGCAGCTTGCGGGGGACTAGCGGGAGGACAGATACGCAGTATTTT
D gene: TRBD1; V gene: TRBV27; clone size: -; J gene: TRBJ1-2; CDR3 protein: CASSSDRGNGYTF; CDR3 DNA: TGTGCCAGCAGTTCTGACAGGGGGAATGGCTACACCTTC
D gene: TRBD2; V gene: TRBV9; clone size: -; J gene: TRBJ2-1; CDR3 protein: CASSEIGLAGGGSYNEQFF; CDR3 DNA: TGTGCCAGCAGCGAGATTGGACTAGCGGGAGGTGGCTCCTACAATGAGCAGTTCTTC
D gene: TRBD1; V gene: TRBV14; clone size: -; J gene: TRBJ2-7; CDR3 protein: CASSLHRGTYEQYF; CDR3 DNA: TGTGCCAGCAGTCTACACAGGGGGACCTACGAGCAGTACTTC
D gene: TRBD1; V gene: TRBV27; clone size: -; J gene: TRBJ1-5; CDR3 protein: CASSSTGGYQPQHF; CDR3 DNA: TGTGCCAGCAGTTCGACAGGGGGCTATCAGCCCCAGCATTTT
D gene: -; V gene: TRBV2; clone size: -; J gene: TRBJ2-7; CDR3 protein: CASSEADRGYEQYF; CDR3 DNA: TGTGCCAGCAGTGAAGCGGATAGGGGCTACGAGCAGTACTTC
D gene: -; V gene: TRBV6-5; clone size: -; J gene: TRBJ1-2; CDR3 protein: CASSYSSGGNYGYTF; CDR3 DNA: TGTGCCAGCAGTTACTCGAGCGGAGGGAACTATGGCTACACCTTC
D gene: -; V gene: TRBV6-1; clone size: -; J gene: TRBJ2-2; CDR3 protein: CASSGDTNTGELFF; CDR3 DNA: TGTGCCAGCAGTGGGGACACCAACACCGGGGAGCTGTTTTTT
D gene: -; V gene: TRBV28; clone size: -; J gene: TRBJ2-1; CDR3 protein: CASSPYDKSVDNEQFF; CDR3 DNA: TGTGCCAGCAGTCCGTACGACAAGTCCGTTGACAATGAGCAGTTCTTC
D gene: -; V gene: TRBV27; clone size: -; J gene: TRBJ1-2; CDR3 protein: CASSLTPAGDGYTF; CDR3 DNA: TGTGCCAGCAGTCTTACGCCCGCGGGGGATGGCTACACCTTC
D gene: -; V gene: TRBV15; clone size: -; J gene: TRBJ1-5; CDR3 protein: CATSRDIPNQPQHF; CDR3 DNA: TGTGCCACCAGCAGAGATATTCCCAATCAGCCCCAGCATTTT
D gene: TRBD2; V gene: TRBV7-9; clone size: -; J gene: TRBJ2-1; CDR3 protein: CASSSGLAGVRAYNEQFF; CDR3 DNA: TGTGCCAGCAGCTCGGGACTAGCGGGAGTGCGGGCCTACAATGAGCAGTTCTTC
D gene: TRBD1; V gene: TRBV15; clone size: once; J gene: TRBJ2-2; CDR3 protein: CATSGTGGSGELFF; CDR3 DNA: TGTGCCACCAGCGGGACAGGGGGTAGCGGGGAGCTGTTTTTT
D gene: -; V gene: TRBV4-3; clone size: -; J gene: TRBJ1-1; CDR3 protein: CASSAHEPTEAFF; CDR3 DNA: TGCGCCAGCAGCGCTCACGAGCCCACTGAAGCTTTCTTT
D gene: -; V gene: TRBV4-3; clone size: -; J gene: TRBJ1-1; CDR3 protein: CASSQDVGRLTEAFF; CDR3 DNA: TGCGCCAGCAGCCAAGATGTCGGCAGGTTGACTGAAGCTTTCTTT
D gene: -; V gene: TRBV29-1; clone size: -; J gene: TRBJ1-1; CDR3 protein: CSVETGQTEAFF; CDR3 DNA: TGCAGCGTTGAAACAGGGCAGACTGAAGCTTTCTTT
D gene: -; V gene: TRBV6-6; clone size: -; J gene: TRBJ1-4; CDR3 protein: CASRNPSAGINEKLFF; CDR3 DNA: TGTGCCAGCAGGAACCCGTCGGCAGGGATTAATGAAAAACTGTTTTTT
D gene: TRBD2; V gene: TRBV7-2; clone size: -; J gene: TRBJ2-1; CDR3 protein: CASSLVAGGYNEQFF; CDR3 DNA: TGTGCCAGCAGCTTAGTAGCGGGAGGGTACAATGAGCAGTTCTTC
D gene: TRBD2; V gene: TRBV6-1; clone size: -; J gene: TRBJ2-7; CDR3 protein: CASTYTEASGTGQYF; CDR3 DNA: TGTGCCAGCACCTATACGGAGGCTAGCGGGACGGGGCAGTACTTC
D gene: TRBD2; V gene: TRBV4-1; clone size: -; J gene: TRBJ2-7; CDR3 protein: CASSPISGADYEQYF; CDR3 DNA: TGCGCCAGCAGCCCTATTAGCGGGGCGGACTACGAGCAGTACTTC
D gene: -; V gene: TRBV7-9; clone size: -; J gene: TRBJ2-7; CDR3 protein: CASSPYGFYEQYF; CDR3 DNA: TGTGCCAGCAGCCCCTACGGGTTCTACGAGCAGTACTTC
D gene: TRBD2; V gene: TRBV5-6; clone size: -; J gene: TRBJ2-7; CDR3 protein: CASSLALAGARRIYEQYF; CDR3 DNA: TGTGCCAGCAGCTTGGCGCTAGCGGGAGCCAGGAGGATCTACGAGCAGTACTTC
D gene: TRBD2; V gene: TRBV9; clone size: -; J gene: TRBJ2-1; CDR3 protein: CASSLSGSNYNEQFF; CDR3 DNA: TGTGCCAGCAGCCTAAGCGGGAGTAACTACAATGAGCAGTTCTTC
D gene: TRBD1; V gene: TRBV7-9; clone size: -; J gene: TRBJ2-7; CDR3 protein: CASSSGQIYEQYF; CDR3 DNA: TGTGCCAGCAGCTCGGGACAGATCTACGAGCAGTACTTC
D gene: TRBD2; V gene: TRBV7-9; clone size: -; J gene: TRBJ2-2; CDR3 protein: CASSLEVGQLAGNTGELFF; CDR3 DNA: TGTGCCAGCAGCTTAGAGGTCGGCCAGCTAGCGGGGAACACCGGGGAGCTGTTTTTT
D gene: TRBD2; V gene: TRBV5-1; clone size: -; J gene: TRBJ2-1; CDR3 protein: CASSLEVAGDNEQFF; CDR3 DNA: TGCGCCAGCAGCTTGGAGGTAGCGGGGGACAATGAGCAGTTCTTC
D gene: TRBD1; V gene: TRBV10-2; clone size: -; J gene: TRBJ1-2; CDR3 protein: CASSEPGTGGFNYGYTF; CDR3 DNA: TGCGCCAGCAGTGAGCCGGGGACAGGGGGTTTTAACTATGGCTACACCTTC
D gene: TRBD2; V gene: TRBV19; clone size: -; J gene: TRBJ2-1; CDR3 protein: CASSMTSGGVSYNEQFF; CDR3 DNA: TGTGCCAGTAGTATGACTAGCGGGGGGGTTTCCTACAATGAGCAGTTCTTC
D gene: -; V gene: TRBV27; clone size: -; J gene: TRBJ1-5; CDR3 protein: CASSLSSQGGWSNQPQHF; CDR3 DNA: TGTGCCAGCAGTTTATCGTCTCAGGGAGGATGGAGCAATCAGCCCCAGCATTTT
D gene: -; V gene: TRBV28; clone size: -; J gene: TRBJ2-7; CDR3 protein: CASSSRFLRYEQYF; CDR3 DNA: TGTGCCAGCAGTTCTCGGTTTTTGAGATACGAGCAGTACTTC
D gene: TRBD1; V gene: TRBV12-5; clone size: -; J gene: TRBJ2-5; CDR3 protein: CASGLGQGWDGETQYF; CDR3 DNA: TGTGCTAGTGGTTTAGGACAGGGTTGGGACGGGGAGACCCAGTACTTC
D gene: TRBD1; V gene: TRBV6-1; clone size: -; J gene: TRBJ1-2; CDR3 protein: CASDRGRLEVGYTF; CDR3 DNA: TGTGCCAGCGACAGGGGTCGCTTAGAGGTTGGCTACACCTTC
D gene: -; V gene: TRBV4-3; clone size: -; J gene: TRBJ2-7; CDR3 protein: CASSQDRDSASYEQYF; CDR3 DNA: TGCGCCAGCAGCCAAGACCGGGACTCCGCATCCTACGAGCAGTACTTC
D gene: -; V gene: TRBV29-1; clone size: -; J gene: TRBJ1-1; CDR3 protein: CSTTGETEAFF; CDR3 DNA: TGCAGCACCACTGGTGAGACTGAAGCTTTCTTT
D gene: -; V gene: TRBV6-4; clone size: -; J gene: TRBJ2-4; CDR3 protein: CASSDDWRLAKNIQYF; CDR3 DNA: TGTGCCAGCAGTGACGACTGGAGACTAGCCAAAAACATTCAGTACTTC
D gene: -; V gene: TRBV11-2; clone size: once; J gene: TRBJ1-1; CDR3 protein: CASSKTGTNTEAFF; CDR3 DNA: TGTGCCAGCAGCAAAACAGGCACCAACACTGAAGCTTTCTTT
D gene: -; V gene: TRBV6-1; clone size: -; J gene: TRBJ2-2; CDR3 protein: CARGDGGTGELFF; CDR3 DNA: TGTGCCAGAGGGGACGGGGGCACCGGGGAGCTGTTTTTT
D gene: -; V gene: TRBV5-6; clone size: once; J gene: TRBJ2-2; CDR3 protein: CASSLGVDGPNTGELFF; CDR3 DNA: TGTGCCAGCAGCTTAGGGGTTGACGGGCCGAACACCGGGGAGCTGTTTTTT
D gene: -; V gene: TRBV7-6; clone size: -; J gene: TRBJ2-1; CDR3 protein: CASSFEEGGDYNEQFF; CDR3 DNA: TGTGCCAGCAGCTTCGAAGAGGGCGGAGACTACAATGAGCAGTTCTTC
D gene: -; V gene: TRBV19; clone size: -; J gene: TRBJ1-2; CDR3 protein: CASSIRLWDMDYGYTF; CDR3 DNA: TGTGCCAGTAGTATAAGGTTATGGGACATGGACTATGGCTACACCTTC
D gene: -; V gene: TRBV7-3; clone size: -; J gene: TRBJ2-5; CDR3 protein: CASRQGPGLETQYF; CDR3 DNA: TGTGCCAGCAGACAAGGCCCGGGACTAGAGACCCAGTACTTC
D gene: TRBD2; V gene: TRBV5-5; clone size: -; J gene: TRBJ2-2; CDR3 protein: CASSPLAGDTGELFF; CDR3 DNA: TGTGCCAGCAGCCCACTAGCGGGAGACACCGGGGAGCTGTTTTTT
D gene: TRBD1; V gene: TRBV29-1; clone size: few; J gene: TRBJ2-7; CDR3 protein: CSVETGGGEQYF; CDR3 DNA: TGCAGCGTTGAGACAGGGGGGGGCGAGCAGTACTTC
D gene: TRBD1; V gene: TRBV5-4; clone size: -; J gene: TRBJ2-7; CDR3 protein: CASSLRDRGYEQYF; CDR3 DNA: TGTGCCAGCAGCCTCCGGGACAGGGGCTACGAGCAGTACTTC